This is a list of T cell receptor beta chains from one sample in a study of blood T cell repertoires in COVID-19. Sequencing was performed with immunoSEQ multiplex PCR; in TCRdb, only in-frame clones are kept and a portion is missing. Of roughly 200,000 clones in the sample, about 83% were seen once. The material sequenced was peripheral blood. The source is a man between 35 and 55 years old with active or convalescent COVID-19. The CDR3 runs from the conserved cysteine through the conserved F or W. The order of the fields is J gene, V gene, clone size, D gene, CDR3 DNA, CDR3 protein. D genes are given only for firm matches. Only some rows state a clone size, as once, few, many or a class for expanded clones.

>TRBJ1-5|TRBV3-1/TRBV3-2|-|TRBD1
TGTGCCAGCAGCCAAGGGCATGGACAGGGTGGACAGCCCCAGCATTTT
CASSQGHGQGGQPQHF
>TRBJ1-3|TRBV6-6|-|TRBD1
TGTGCCAGCAGTGTTCAGGGGGCCTCTGGAAACACCATATATTTT
CASSVQGASGNTIYF
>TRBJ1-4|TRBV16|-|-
TGTGCCAGCAGCCAATGGTCGCGGACAGCTAATGAAAAACTGTTTTTT
CASSQWSRTANEKLFF
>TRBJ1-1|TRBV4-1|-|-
TGCGCCAGCAGCCAAGACGTTGCGGGGGAGGGTGAAGCTTTCTTT
CASSQDVAGEGEAFF
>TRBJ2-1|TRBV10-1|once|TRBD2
TGCGCCAGCAGTGAGTCGGGACTAGCGGGAGGGTCCAATGAGCAGTTCTTC
CASSESGLAGGSNEQFF
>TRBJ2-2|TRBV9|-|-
TGTGCCAGCAGCGTAGTGGAGACCGGGGAGCTGTTTTTT
CASSVVETGELFF
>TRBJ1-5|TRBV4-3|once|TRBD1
TGCGCCAGCAGCCAAGATCGGGGACAGGGGAATCAGCCCCAGCATTTT
CASSQDRGQGNQPQHF
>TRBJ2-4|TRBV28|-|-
TGTGCCAGCAGTTTAAGGAGTCAGCCGTCCCTAGCCAAAAACATTCAGTACTTC
CASSLRSQPSLAKNIQYF
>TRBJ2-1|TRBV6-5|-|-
TGTGCCAGCAGTTACAAGGCTTTACGGGAGAGGAGTGAGCAGTTCTTC
CASSYKALRERSEQFF
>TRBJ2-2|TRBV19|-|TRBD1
TGTGCCAGTAGACAACAGGGGGCCACCGGGGAGCTGTTTTTT
CASRQQGATGELFF
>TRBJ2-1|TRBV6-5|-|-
TGTGCCAGCAGTTCTCCGGGTTGGGATGAGCAGTTCTTC
CASSSPGWDEQFF
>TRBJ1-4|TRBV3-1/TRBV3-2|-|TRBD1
TGTGCCAGCAGCCAAGATCCGACAGGGGCGGGGGAAAAACTGTTTTTT
CASSQDPTGAGEKLFF
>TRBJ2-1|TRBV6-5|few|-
TGTGCCAGCAGACAAACAGGGTCGGGAAGCAATGAGCAGTTCTTC
CASRQTGSGSNEQFF
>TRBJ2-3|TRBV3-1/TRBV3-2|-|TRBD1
TGTGCCAGCAGTTACAGGGGTATGGGTACAGATACGCAGTATTTT
CASSYRGMGTDTQYF
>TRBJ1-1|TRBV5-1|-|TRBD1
TGCGCCAGCACAGGGGGGAACACTGAAGCTTTCTTT
CASTGGNTEAFF
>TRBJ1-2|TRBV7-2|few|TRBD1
TGTGCCAGCAGCTTAGCGCTACAGGGGGCTAACTATGGCTACACCTTC
CASSLALQGANYGYTF
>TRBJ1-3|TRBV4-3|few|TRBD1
TGCGCCAGCAGCCAAGCAACAGGGGCTGGAAACACCATATATTTT
CASSQATGAGNTIYF
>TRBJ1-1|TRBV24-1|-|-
TGTGCCACCAGTGACCCGGGGTCGAACACTGAAGCTTTCTTT
CATSDPGSNTEAFF
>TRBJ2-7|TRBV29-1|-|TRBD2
TGCAGCGTTTTCCCAGGGGGTAGCGGGAGTTACGAGCAGTACTTC
CSVFPGGSGSYEQYF
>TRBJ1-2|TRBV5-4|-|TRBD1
TGTGCCAGCAGAAGACAGGGATCACACTATGGCTACACCTTC
CASRRQGSHYGYTF
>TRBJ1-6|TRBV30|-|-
TGTGCCTGGAGTGTTTCTCGGGGGAGGGGTACCTATAATTCACCCCTCCACTTT
CAWSVSRGRGTYNSPLHF
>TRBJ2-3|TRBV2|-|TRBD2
TGTGCCAGCAGTCTGACTAGCGGGAGATTCACAGATACGCAGTATTTT
CASSLTSGRFTDTQYF